Here is one T cell receptor beta chain with its context. Germline-derived CDR1 and CDR2 are MRHNA and SNTAGT. Trimming removed 6 bases from V and 5 bases from J, with 13 bases in between. The CDR3 contains 13 residues. The data were obtained in a study of cytotoxic CD8 clonotypes in ibrutinib-treated CLL. Depths of 1 in 200,000 to 1 in 1 million T cells were the sequencing target. TCRdb keeps only in-frame clones here, not all; method: immunoSEQ multiplex PCR. The sample consists of some 170,000 clones, roughly 90% of them appearing once. The chain has TRBV6-4 and TRBJ1-1; the D gene is possibly TRBD1 (5 bases). Sequenced here: PBMCs, sampled at disease progression, from a patient treated with ibrutinib. This receptor was identified in a human donor with chronic lymphocytic leukemia. CDR3 sequence: CASRNLGGTEAFF. CDR3 sequence (DNA): TGTGCCAGCAGAAACCTGGGGGGGACTGAAGCTTTCTTT.